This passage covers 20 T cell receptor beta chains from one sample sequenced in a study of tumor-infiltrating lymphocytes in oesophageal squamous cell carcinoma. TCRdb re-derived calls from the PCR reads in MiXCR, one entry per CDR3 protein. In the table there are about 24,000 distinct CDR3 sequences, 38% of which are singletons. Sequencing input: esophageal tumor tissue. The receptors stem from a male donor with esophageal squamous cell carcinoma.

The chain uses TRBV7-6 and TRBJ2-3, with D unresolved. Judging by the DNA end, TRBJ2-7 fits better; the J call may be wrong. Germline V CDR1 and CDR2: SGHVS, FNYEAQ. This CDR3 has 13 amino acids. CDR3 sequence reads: CASSLSLGNEQYF. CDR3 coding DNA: TGTGCCAGCAGCTTATCTTTGGGGAACGAGCAGTACTTC.

The CDR3 here is CASREIAGVSGELFF. CDR3 bases: TGTGCCAGCAGAGAGATAGCGGGAGTATCCGGGGAGCTGTTTTTT. V and J are TRBV2 and TRBJ2-2; TRBD2 matches at 9 bases. CDR3 size: 15 residues. Germline trimming cut 6 bases from V and 6 bases from J; bases unmatched to any gene: 8. Per the germline V gene, CDR1 is SNHLY and CDR2 is FYNNEI. Looking up the rest from reference TRBV2 and TRBJ2-2 gives the full variable domain: EPEVTQTPSHQVTQMGQEVILRCVPISNHLYFYWYRQILGQKVEFLVSFYNNEISEKSEIFDDQFSVERPDGSNFTLKIRSTKLEDSAMYFCASREIAGVSGELFFGEGSRLTVL.

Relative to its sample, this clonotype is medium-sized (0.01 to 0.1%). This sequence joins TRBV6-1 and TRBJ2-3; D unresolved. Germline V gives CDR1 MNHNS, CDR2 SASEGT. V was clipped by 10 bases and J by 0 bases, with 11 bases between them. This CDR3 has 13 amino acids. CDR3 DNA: TGTGCCACCTCGACAACTAGCACAGATACGCAGTATTTT. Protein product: CATSTTSTDTQYF.

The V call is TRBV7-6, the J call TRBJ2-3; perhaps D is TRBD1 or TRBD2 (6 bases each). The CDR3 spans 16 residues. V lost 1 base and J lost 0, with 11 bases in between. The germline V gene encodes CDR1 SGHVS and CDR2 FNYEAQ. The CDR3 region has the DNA TGTGCCAGCAGCTTAGTGGGGGGCAAGAGCACAGATACGCAGTATTTT. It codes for CASSLVGGKSTDTQYF. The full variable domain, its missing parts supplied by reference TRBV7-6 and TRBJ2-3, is GAGVSQSPRYKVTKRGQDVALRCDPISGHVSLYWYRQALGQGPEFLTYFNYEAQQDKSGLPNDRFSAERPEGSISTLTIQRTEQRDSAMYRCASSLVGGKSTDTQYFGPGTRLTVL.

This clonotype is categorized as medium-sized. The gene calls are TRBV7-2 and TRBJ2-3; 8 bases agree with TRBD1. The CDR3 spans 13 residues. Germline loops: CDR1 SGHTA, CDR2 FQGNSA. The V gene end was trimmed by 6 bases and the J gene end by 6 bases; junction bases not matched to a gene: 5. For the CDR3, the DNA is TGTGCCAGCAGTCTCGGACAGGGTGATACGCAGTATTTT. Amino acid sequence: CASSLGQGDTQYF.

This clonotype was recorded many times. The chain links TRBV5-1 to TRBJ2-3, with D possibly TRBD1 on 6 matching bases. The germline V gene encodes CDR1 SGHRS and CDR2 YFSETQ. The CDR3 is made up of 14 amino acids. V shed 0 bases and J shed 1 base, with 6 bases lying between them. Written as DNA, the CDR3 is TGCGCCAGCAGCTTGGACAGGGGCACAGATACGCAGTATTTT. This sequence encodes CASSLDRGTDTQYF.

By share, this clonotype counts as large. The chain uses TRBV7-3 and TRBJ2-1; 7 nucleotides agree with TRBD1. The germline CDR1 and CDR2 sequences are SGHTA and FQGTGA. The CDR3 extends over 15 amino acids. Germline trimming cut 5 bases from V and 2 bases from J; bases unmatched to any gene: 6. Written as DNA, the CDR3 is TGTGCCAGCAGCCCGGACAGGACGGCCTACAATGAGCAGTTCTTC. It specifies CASSPDRTAYNEQFF.

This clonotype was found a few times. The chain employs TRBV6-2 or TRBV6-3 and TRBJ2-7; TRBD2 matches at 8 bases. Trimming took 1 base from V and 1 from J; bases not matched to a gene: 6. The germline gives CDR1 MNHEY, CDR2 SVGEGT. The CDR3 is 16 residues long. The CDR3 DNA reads TGTGCCAGCAGTTACTTCGTGCTAGCGGGTTCCTACGAGCAGTACTTC. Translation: CASSYFVLAGSYEQYF.

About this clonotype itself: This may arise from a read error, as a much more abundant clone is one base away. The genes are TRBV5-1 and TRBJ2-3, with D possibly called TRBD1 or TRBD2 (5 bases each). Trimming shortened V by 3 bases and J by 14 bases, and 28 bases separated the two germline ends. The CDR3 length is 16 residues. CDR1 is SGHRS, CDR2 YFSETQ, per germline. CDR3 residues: CASSSGQIRYTGELYF. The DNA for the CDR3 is TGCGCCAGCAGCTCCGGACAAATTAGGTACACCGGGGAGCTGTATTTT.

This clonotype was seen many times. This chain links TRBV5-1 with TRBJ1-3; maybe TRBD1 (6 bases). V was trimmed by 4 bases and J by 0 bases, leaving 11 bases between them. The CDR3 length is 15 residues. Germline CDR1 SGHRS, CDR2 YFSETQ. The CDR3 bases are TGCGCCAGCAGCGAGGGGACAAGCTCTGGAAACACCATATATTTT. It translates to CASSEGTSSGNTIYF.

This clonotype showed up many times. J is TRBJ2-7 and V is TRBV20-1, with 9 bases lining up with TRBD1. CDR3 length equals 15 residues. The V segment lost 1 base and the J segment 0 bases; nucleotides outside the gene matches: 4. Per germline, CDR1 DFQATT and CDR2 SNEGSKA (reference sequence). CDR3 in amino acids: CSARVRDRVSYEQYF. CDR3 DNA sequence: TGCAGTGCTAGAGTCCGGGACAGGGTCTCCTACGAGCAGTACTTC.

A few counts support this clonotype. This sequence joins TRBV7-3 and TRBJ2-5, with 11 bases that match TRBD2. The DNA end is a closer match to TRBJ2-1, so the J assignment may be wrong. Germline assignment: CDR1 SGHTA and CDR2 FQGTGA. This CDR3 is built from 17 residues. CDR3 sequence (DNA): TGTGCCAGCAGCGTCCCCACCACTAGCGGGGGTTCGGGTGAGCAGTTCTTC. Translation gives CASSVPTTSGGSGEQFF.

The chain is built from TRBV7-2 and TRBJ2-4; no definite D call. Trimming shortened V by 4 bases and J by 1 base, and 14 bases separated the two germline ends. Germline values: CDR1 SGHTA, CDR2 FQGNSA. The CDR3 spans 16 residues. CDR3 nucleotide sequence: TGTGCCAGCAGCTCCCAGAGAGGAGTGGCCAAAAACATTCAGTACTTC. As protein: CASSSQRGVAKNIQYF. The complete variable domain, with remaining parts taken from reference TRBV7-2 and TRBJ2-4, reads GAGVSQSPSNKVTEKGKDVELRCDPISGHTALYWYRQSLGQGLEFLIYFQGNSAPDKSGLPSDRFSAERTGGSVSTLTIQRTQQEDSAVYLCASSSQRGVAKNIQYFGAGTRLSVL.

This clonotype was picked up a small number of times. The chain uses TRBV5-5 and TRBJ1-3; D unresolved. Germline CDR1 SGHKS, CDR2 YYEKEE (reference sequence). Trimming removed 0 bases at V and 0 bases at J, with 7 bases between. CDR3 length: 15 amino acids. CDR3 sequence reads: CASSLAAGSGNTIYF. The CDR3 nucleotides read TGTGCCAGCAGCTTGGCGGCAGGCTCTGGAAACACCATATATTTT. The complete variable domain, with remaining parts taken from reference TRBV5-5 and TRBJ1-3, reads DAGVTQSPTHLIKTRGQQVTLRCSPISGHKSVSWYQQVLGQGPQFIFQYYEKEERGRGNFPDRFSARQFPNYSSELNVNALLLGDSALYLCASSLAAGSGNTIYFGEGSWLTVV.

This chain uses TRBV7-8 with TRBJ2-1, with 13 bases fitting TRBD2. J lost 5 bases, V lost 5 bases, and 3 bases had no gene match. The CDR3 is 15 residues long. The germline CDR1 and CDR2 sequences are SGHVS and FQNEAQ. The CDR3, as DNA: TGTGCCAGCAGCCATGGGACTAGCGGGGACAATGAGCAGTTCTTC. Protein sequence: CASSHGTSGDNEQFF.

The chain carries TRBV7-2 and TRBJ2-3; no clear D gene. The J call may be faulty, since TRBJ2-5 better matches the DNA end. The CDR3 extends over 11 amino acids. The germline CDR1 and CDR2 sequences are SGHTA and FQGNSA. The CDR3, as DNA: TGTGCCAGCAGCCGGGAAGAGACCCAGTACTTC. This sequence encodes CASSREETQYF.

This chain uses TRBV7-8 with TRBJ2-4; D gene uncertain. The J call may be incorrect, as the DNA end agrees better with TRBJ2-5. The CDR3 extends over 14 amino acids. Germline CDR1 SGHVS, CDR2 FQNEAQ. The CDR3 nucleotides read TGTGCCAGCAGCTTTAACCTAGTACAAGAGACCCAGTACTTC. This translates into CASSFNLVQETQYF.

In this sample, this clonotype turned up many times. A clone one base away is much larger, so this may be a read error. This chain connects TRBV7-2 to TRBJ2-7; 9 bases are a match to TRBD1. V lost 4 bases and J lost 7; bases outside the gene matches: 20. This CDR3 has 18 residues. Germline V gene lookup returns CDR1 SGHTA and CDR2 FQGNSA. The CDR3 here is CASSSRLPGTGTYNEQYF. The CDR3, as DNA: TGTGCCAGCAGCTCACGACTCCCCGGGACAGGGACATACAATGAGCAGTACTTC.

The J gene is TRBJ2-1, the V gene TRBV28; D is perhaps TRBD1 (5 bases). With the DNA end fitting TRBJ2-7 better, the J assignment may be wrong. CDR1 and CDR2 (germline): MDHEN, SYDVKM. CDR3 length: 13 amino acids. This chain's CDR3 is CASTTGYSYEQYF. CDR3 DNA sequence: TGTGCCAGCACAACAGGTTACTCCTACGAGCAGTACTTC.

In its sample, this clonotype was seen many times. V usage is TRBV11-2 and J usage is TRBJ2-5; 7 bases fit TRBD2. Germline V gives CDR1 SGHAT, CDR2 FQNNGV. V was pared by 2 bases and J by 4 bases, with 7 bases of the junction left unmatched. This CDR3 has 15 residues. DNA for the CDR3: TGTGCCAGCAGCTTACGTGGCGGGGGAGGAGAGACCCAGTACTTC. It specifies CASSLRGGGGETQYF.